This T cell receptor (beta chain) was sequenced during a study of cytomegalovirus exposure and HLA in healthy donors. In the study overall: Both the 95 to 150 validation repertoires and the 550 to 750 first-cohort repertoires used the same platform, as reported by a later analysis.

As regards this clone: Its antigen is not identified.

The CDR3 is 15 residues long. CDR1 and CDR2 (germline): SGHNT, YYREEE (reference sequence). The trim removed 3 bases at V and 0 bases at J, leaving 2 bases unmatched. Method: immunoSEQ multiplex PCR; TCRdb's copy keeps in-frame clones and lacks some. The repertoire holds approximately 140,000 clones, about nine tenths seen once, with just under 3% in the top ten. Regarding the study as a whole: TCR beta chains numbering some 160 were designated cytomegalovirus-associated. For most TCR sequences rarity was the rule, although some public TCRs occurred in many donors.

Sequenced: PBMCs. The receptor's source is a man aged 18-30 years in good health and CMV-seronegative. The V and J genes are TRBV5-4 and TRBJ2-3, with TRBD2 identical over 9 bases. The CDR3 DNA reads as TGTGCCAGCAGCTACCTAGCGGGGAGCACAGATACGCAGTATTTT. Its translation is CASSYLAGSTDTQYF.